The 28 T cell receptor beta chains below all came from one sample that was sequenced in a study of Ad26.COV2.S vaccination and SARS-CoV-2 variants. Some clones are missing from TCRdb's copy, which holds only in-frame ones; the method was immunoSEQ multiplex PCR. Of 400,000 to 500,000 clones in the sample, 80% to 90% were seen once. As to treatment: roughly 18 received Ad26.COV2.S at low or high dose, single or two shots; roughly five received placebo; per-sample allocation not given. On day 63 after the first injection, vaccine and placebo recipients gave samples. The starting material was peripheral blood, obtained in a trial of Ad26.COV2.S vaccine versus placebo. The receptors were sampled from a person between 18 and 59 years old who received the Ad26.COV2.S COVID-19 vaccine or a placebo.

The chain links TRBV5-1 to TRBJ2-3; D not resolved. Germline CDR1 SGHRS, CDR2 YFSETQ. Between the trimmed V and J ends, which lost 4 bases and 7 bases, there was a span of 7 bases. The CDR3 runs 11 residues. As DNA, the CDR3 is TGCGCCAGCAGCCAGTGGAATACGCAGTATTTT. It codes for CASSQWNTQYF.

This chain connects TRBV6-2 or TRBV6-3 to TRBJ2-7, with a tentative D call TRBD1 (5 bases). CDR1 and CDR2 from the germline V gene are MNHEY and SVGEGT. Trimming pared 0 bases from V and 2 bases from J, leaving 17 bases between. This CDR3 spans 17 amino acids. The CDR3 coding sequence is TGTGCCAGCAGTTACTCGATTAGGGTGCACAGGACCTACGAGCAGTACTTC. This gives the protein CASSYSIRVHRTYEQYF.

This clone was detected only once. The chain carries TRBV27 and TRBJ1-5; the D gene is possibly TRBD1 (5 bases). CDR3 length equals 15 residues. The germline V and J ends were trimmed by 6 bases and 7 bases, with 19 bases remaining between them. Germline V gene data show CDR1 as MNHEY and CDR2 as SMNVEV (reference sequence). The CDR3 DNA reads TGTGCCAGCAGGAGCTCGCCGGTCGGGGCCCAGCCCCAGCATTTT. Translated: CASRSSPVGAQPQHF.

The chain links TRBV11-1 to TRBJ2-2, with a possible D match to TRBD2 (6 bases). The V end was cut by 5 bases, the J end by 6 bases, with 16 bases between. Germline values: CDR1 SGHAT, CDR2 FQDESV (reference sequence). The CDR3 consists of 15 residues. The CDR3 DNA follows: TGTGCCAGCAGCGAAGGGCGGGGCTCGGCCGGGGAGCTGTTTTTT. Amino acid sequence: CASSEGRGSAGELFF.

This chain joins TRBV3-1 (or the pseudogene TRBV3-2) and TRBJ1-3; D is unresolved. This CDR3 spans 15 amino acids. CDR1 and CDR2 (germline): LGHDT, YNNKEL (reference sequence). V was cut by 0 bases and J by 1 base, with 7 bases left in between. For the CDR3, the DNA is TGTGCCAGCAGCCAAGATCGGCAATCTGGAAACACCATATATTTT. Its translation: CASSQDRQSGNTIYF.

The chain carries TRBV5-4 and TRBJ2-7; TRBD1 matches at 8 bases. V gave up 4 bases and J gave up 3 bases; unmatched junction bases: 12. The CDR3 loop spans 16 amino acids. Germline loops: CDR1 SGHNT, CDR2 YYREEE (reference sequence). CDR3 sequence (DNA): TGTGCCAGCAGCCCGCCCCCCGGACAGGGACTCTACGAGCAGTACTTC. This translates into CASSPPPGQGLYEQYF.

V and J are TRBV6-2 or TRBV6-3 and TRBJ2-7; TRBD2 aligns across 7 bases. The CDR3 consists of 12 residues. Germline-derived CDR1 and CDR2 are MNHEY and SVGEGT. J lost 6 bases, V lost 5 bases, and 4 bases had no gene match. CDR3 bases: TGTGCCAGCAGTCACGGGGGGAGCGAGCAGTACGTC. Its translation is CASSHGGSEQYV.

The chain employs TRBV30 and TRBJ1-1; D uncertain. With 1 base removed from V and 5 bases from J, the gap between germline ends came to 8 bases. Per the germline V gene, CDR1 is GTSNPN and CDR2 is SVGIG (reference sequence). The CDR3 is 12 amino acids. CDR3 sequence (DNA): TGTGCCTGGAGTGAAGAAAGGACTGAAGCTTTCTTT. Its translation is CAWSEERTEAFF.

J is TRBJ2-7 and V is TRBV7-9, with D possibly TRBD2 on 6 matching bases. This CDR3 region has 14 residues. CDR1 is SEHNR, CDR2 FQNEAQ, per germline (reference sequence). V lost 5 bases to trimming and J lost 3 bases, with 14 bases between them. CDR3 in DNA: TGTGCCAGCAGCCCCCGGGGGTTGGACTACGAGCAGTACTTC. Translating gives CASSPRGLDYEQYF.

V is TRBV30 and J is TRBJ2-1, with TRBD2 as a possible D gene (6 bases). Germline values: CDR1 GTSNPN, CDR2 SVGIG (reference sequence). V was trimmed by 0 bases and J by 0 bases, leaving 12 bases between them. CDR3 length equals 16 residues. CDR3 DNA sequence: TGTGCCTGGAGTGTACTGGGGGGAACCTCCTACAATGAGCAGTTCTTC. It encodes CAWSVLGGTSYNEQFF.

The chain recombines TRBV5-1 with TRBJ2-5; 7 bases agree with TRBD1. The length of the CDR3 is 15 residues. CDR1 SGHRS and CDR2 YFSETQ come from the germline V gene. V trimming: 1 base; J trimming: 1 base; junction bases outside the gene matches: 4. In DNA form, the CDR3 reads TGCGCCAGCAGCTTGACAGGGGCGTCCCAAGAGACCCAGTACTTC. This gives the protein CASSLTGASQETQYF. Complete variable domain (other parts from reference TRBV5-1 and TRBJ2-5): KAGVTQTPRYLIKTRGQQVTLSCSPISGHRSVSWYQQTPGQGLQFLFEYFSETQRNKGNFPGRFSGRQFSNSRSEMNVSTLELGDSALYLCASSLTGASQETQYFGPGTRLLVL.

The gene calls are TRBV18 and TRBJ2-2, with D possibly being TRBD2 (5 bases). Trimming pared 6 bases from V and 3 bases from J, leaving 11 bases between. This CDR3 spans 14 amino acids. Germline CDR1 is KGHSH and CDR2 is LQKENI. In DNA form, the CDR3 reads TGTGCCAGCTCTGGCGGGTCCCACACCGGGGAGCTGTTTTTT. Its translation is CASSGGSHTGELFF.

Written as DNA, the CDR3 is TGTGCCAGCAGCTTAGTGAGGGGCCAGGGAAAACTGTTTTTT. Translated, it gives CASSLVRGQGKLFF. The gene calls are TRBV11-2 and TRBJ1-4; a possible D gene is TRBD1 (5 bases). Germline V gene lookup returns CDR1 SGHAT and CDR2 FQNNGV. With 1 base removed from V and 10 bases from J, the gap between germline ends came to 13 bases. The CDR3 is 14 amino acids.

CDR3 nucleotide sequence: TGTGCCAGCAGCTTCTCCGAAGTCTCTGGAAACACCATATATTTT. Residues: CASSFSEVSGNTIYF. The rearrangement links TRBV5-4 to TRBJ1-3, with D uncertain. The CDR3 has 15 residues. Trimming pared 2 bases from V and 0 bases from J, leaving 9 bases between. Germline CDR1 and CDR2: SGHNT and YYREEE (reference sequence).

This clone was seen only once. The chain couples TRBV30 to TRBJ1-4; TRBD1 is a possible D gene (6 bases). The CDR3 covers 14 residues. Germline V gives CDR1 GTSNPN, CDR2 SVGIG (reference sequence). The V and J ends lost 3 bases and 3 bases respectively, with 11 bases between them. CDR3 in DNA: TGTGCCTGGAGAAGGGCAGGGGCTAATGAAAAACTGTTTTTT. Its protein product is CAWRRAGANEKLFF.

The rearrangement joins TRBV25-1 to TRBJ1-3, with D possibly matching TRBD1 (5 bases). Deletions cut 1 base from V and 1 base from J, with 14 bases between. The CDR3 contains 17 residues. CDR1 MGHDK and CDR2 SYGVNS come from the germline V gene. For the CDR3, the DNA is TGTGCCAGCAGTGAATTGAGGGGAGAGGCGTCTGGAAACACCATATATTTT. Translation gives CASSELRGEASGNTIYF.

This clone was counted between two and nine times. The chain links TRBV4-2 to TRBJ1-1, with a weak D call TRBD1 (5 bases). Germline V gives CDR1 LGHNA, CDR2 YNFKEQ. CDR3 length: 12 amino acids. The V and J ends lost 10 bases and 5 bases respectively, with 14 bases between them. The CDR3 nucleotides read TGTGCCACCACGGGGGATCGGACTGAAGCTTTCTTT. Translating gives CATTGDRTEAFF.

The sample holds one count of this clone. The V and J genes are TRBV6-5 and TRBJ1-2; perhaps TRBD1 as D (5 bases). The CDR3 has 14 amino acids. Germline V CDR1 and CDR2: MNHEY, SVGAGI. Trimming removed 8 bases from V and 3 bases from J, with 16 bases in between. The chain's CDR3 is CASWERGDHYGYTF. The CDR3 region has the DNA TGTGCCAGCTGGGAGAGGGGAGACCACTATGGCTACACCTTC.

The rearrangement joins TRBV4-3 to TRBJ1-2; D is unresolved. The length of the CDR3 is 14 residues. Trimming removed 1 base from V and 4 bases from J, with 10 bases in between. Germline CDR1 and CDR2: LGHNA and YSLEER. The CDR3 sequence is CASSQVTGPYGYTF. CDR3 bases: TGCGCCAGCAGCCAAGTAACGGGTCCCTATGGCTACACCTTC.

The CDR3 protein is CSVELAGGTDTQYF. The CDR3 DNA follows: TGCAGCGTTGAACTAGCGGGGGGCACAGATACGCAGTATTTT. The chain uses TRBV29-1 and TRBJ2-3; TRBD2 matches at 10 bases. The V segment lost 2 bases and the J segment 1 base; nucleotides outside the gene matches: 0. The CDR3 loop spans 14 amino acids. Germline V gene sequence: CDR1 SQVTM, CDR2 ANQGSEA.

The chain has TRBV28 and TRBJ2-1, with 9 bases identical to TRBD1. Trimming cost V 10 bases and J 5 bases; bases outside gene matches: 6. This CDR3 spans 13 amino acids. Germline loops: CDR1 MDHEN, CDR2 SYDVKM. The CDR3 loop reads CAIYRGLNNEQFF. The CDR3 bases are TGTGCCATTTACAGGGGGCTAAACAATGAGCAGTTCTTC. The variable domain in full, completed from reference TRBV28 and TRBJ2-1, reads DVKVTQSSRYLVKRTGEKVFLECVQDMDHENMFWYRQDPGLGLRLIYFSYDVKMKEKGDIPEGYSVSREKKERFSLILESASTNQTSMYLCAIYRGLNNEQFFGPGTRLTVL.

This chain connects TRBV6-2 or TRBV6-3 to TRBJ1-2; D is ambiguous. CDR1 MNHEY and CDR2 SVGEGT come from the germline V gene. V lost 6 bases and J lost 8, with 19 bases in between. CDR3 length: 14 residues. CDR3 bases: TGTGCCAGCAGCCTCACGTTGGGCCTAAGGGGCTACACCTTC. Amino acids: CASSLTLGLRGYTF.

The chain links TRBV6-5 to TRBJ2-2, with TRBD1 identical over 9 bases. The V segment lost 5 bases and the J segment 3 bases; nucleotides outside the gene matches: 4. The CDR3 extends over 15 amino acids. CDR1 and CDR2 from the germline V gene are MNHEY and SVGAGI. The CDR3 spells CASSQDRGHTGELFF. As DNA, the CDR3 is TGTGCCAGCAGTCAGGACAGGGGCCACACCGGGGAGCTGTTTTTT.

The chain combines TRBV12-5 with TRBJ1-1; no clear D. The CDR3 runs to 18 residues. Trimming pared 0 bases from V and 8 bases from J, leaving 25 bases between. The germline CDR1 and CDR2 sequences are LGHNT and FRNRAP. The CDR3 is CASGLVYWAGPKGSEAFF. The CDR3 nucleotides are TGTGCTAGTGGTTTGGTCTATTGGGCAGGACCAAAAGGGTCGGAAGCTTTCTTT.

The rearrangement uses TRBV6-2 or TRBV6-3 and TRBJ2-7; TRBD2 matches 8 bases. The CDR3 totals 14 residues. CDR1 is MNHEY, CDR2 SVGEGT, per germline. With V trimmed by 6 bases and J by 4 bases, 8 bases remained unmatched. This chain's CDR3 is CASSQSGSPYEQYV. CDR3 DNA: TGTGCCAGCAGCCAAAGCGGGAGCCCTTACGAGCAGTACGTC.

This sequence joins TRBV3-1 (or the pseudogene TRBV3-2) and TRBJ2-2; 10 bases match TRBD2. Trimming took 5 bases from V and 5 from J; bases not matched to a gene: 8. CDR3 size: 16 residues. Germline CDR1 LGHDT, CDR2 YNNKEL (reference sequence). CDR3 residues: CASSAPAGGPTGELFF. In DNA, the CDR3 is TGTGCCAGCAGCGCACCAGCGGGGGGGCCGACCGGGGAGCTGTTTTTT.

The chain uses TRBV3-1 (or the pseudogene TRBV3-2) and TRBJ2-1; 9 bases align to TRBD1. There are 15 residues in the CDR3. Trimming removed 6 bases from V and 1 base from J; junction bases left unmatched: 4. Germline V gene sequence: CDR1 LGHDT, CDR2 YNNKEL (reference sequence). The CDR3 here is CASSGDRGSYNEQFF. For the CDR3, the DNA is TGTGCCAGCAGTGGCGACAGGGGGTCCTACAATGAGCAGTTCTTC.

This rearrangement joins TRBV4-2 to TRBJ2-5; D may be TRBD1 (5 bases). The CDR3 runs 15 residues. V was clipped by 5 bases and J by 3 bases, with 16 bases between them. Germline V gene lookup returns CDR1 LGHNA and CDR2 YNFKEQ. In DNA form, the CDR3 reads TGTGCCAGCAGCGGACACTTGGGGCGCAAAGAGACCCAGTACTTC. Translation: CASSGHLGRKETQYF.